This T cell receptor (beta chain) was captured in a study of control samples from healthy donors and cancer patients. From germline, CDR1 is SGHRS and CDR2 YFSETQ. The CDR3 has 15 residues. The V gene lost 4 bases and the J gene lost 7 bases, with 17 bases spanning the gap. The assay was immunoSEQ multiplex PCR, and TCRdb's table has in-frame clones only and misses some. This repertoire shows under 200,000 clones, under 96% found once; its top ten account for about 0.94%. Sequenced input: blood. This chain uses TRBV5-1 with TRBJ1-4; possible D gene TRBD1, 6 bases. The origin of this receptor is a woman under 40 in good health. CDR3 DNA: TGCGCCAGCAGCGATCCACAGGGACTGGGTGAAAAACTGTTTTTT. This translates into CASSDPQGLGEKLFF.